This T cell receptor (beta chain) comes out of a study of T cells after yellow fever vaccination. Study-wide findings and caveats: The study noted that FACS-sorted repertoires could contain abundant clonotypes contaminating from the bulk population. Most primary-vaccination clones recurred post-booster (roughly 96% CD4, roughly 91% CD8).

Using its own MiXCR run on the 5' RACE reads, TCRdb lists one record per CDR3 protein. The top ten clones hold less than 20% of a sample with 300,000 to 350,000 distinct CDR3 sequences, approximately 4% of them seen once. This clonotype was counted between two and nine times. Its matching antigen is unknown. The V gene's germline CDR1 is SGHRS and CDR2 YFSETQ. This CDR3 has 15 residues. V was pared by 4 bases and J by 8 bases, with 10 bases of the junction left unmatched. The V call is TRBV5-1, the J call TRBJ2-1; 9 bases are a match to TRBD1. This receptor was identified in a young man who received the YFV17D yellow fever vaccine. The starting material was PBMCs, obtained 15 days after the yellow fever booster vaccination. CDR3 nucleotide sequence: TGCGCCAGCAGCCTGCCGGACAGGGGCGTCGATGAGCAGTTCTTC. Translating gives CASSLPDRGVDEQFF.